Sequencing of this T cell receptor beta chain was carried out in a study of blood T cells in healthy people across ages. The V and J ends lost 5 bases and 4 bases, in that order; junction bases with no gene match: 12. Germline V lookup: CDR1 PRHDT, CDR2 FYEKMQ (reference sequence). This CDR3 is built from 16 residues. Combining a sample-barcoded 5' primer with a J-beta primer mix, a second PCR ran for roughly 6 to 12 cycles. MiXCR, run by TCRdb on the 5' RACE reads, gives a single entry per CDR3 protein. The sample includes roughly 730,000 distinct CDR3 sequences, approximately 60% of them seen just once.

The sequence came from a man aged 40-49 years in good health. Sequencing was performed on blood. This chain links TRBV13 with TRBJ2-7, with 9 bases identical to TRBD2. CDR3 in DNA: TGTGCCAGCAGCCCCCGGACTAGCGAGATAAGGTACGAGCAGTACTTC. It translates to CASSPRTSEIRYEQYF.